This T cell receptor beta chain was captured in a study of identical twins. CDR3 length equals 16 residues. V was cut by 4 bases and J by 0 bases, with 10 bases left in between. Germline V CDR1 and CDR2: LNHNV, YYDKDF (reference sequence). General study results and limits: The degree of excess twin sharing was weaker in beta out-of-frame sequences.

Points on this clonotype: The antigen remains unidentified.

TCRdb re-derived calls from the 5' RACE reads in MiXCR, one entry per CDR3 protein. The sample shows about 720,000 distinct CDR3 sequences, over 15% of them seen only once. The sample was also reused in another study, on T cells expressing NK-cell markers. This second report adds: Several experiments confined sorting to alpha-beta TCR T cells with an anti-gamma-delta TCR antibody.

Sequenced sample: PBMCs. This chain connects TRBV15 to TRBJ2-6; weak D call: TRBD1 (5 bases). The clonotype originates from a woman younger than 35 in good health. CDR3 in amino acids: CATSNRKTSGANVLTF. CDR3 DNA sequence: TGTGCCACCAGCAACAGGAAGACCTCTGGGGCCAACGTCCTGACTTTC.